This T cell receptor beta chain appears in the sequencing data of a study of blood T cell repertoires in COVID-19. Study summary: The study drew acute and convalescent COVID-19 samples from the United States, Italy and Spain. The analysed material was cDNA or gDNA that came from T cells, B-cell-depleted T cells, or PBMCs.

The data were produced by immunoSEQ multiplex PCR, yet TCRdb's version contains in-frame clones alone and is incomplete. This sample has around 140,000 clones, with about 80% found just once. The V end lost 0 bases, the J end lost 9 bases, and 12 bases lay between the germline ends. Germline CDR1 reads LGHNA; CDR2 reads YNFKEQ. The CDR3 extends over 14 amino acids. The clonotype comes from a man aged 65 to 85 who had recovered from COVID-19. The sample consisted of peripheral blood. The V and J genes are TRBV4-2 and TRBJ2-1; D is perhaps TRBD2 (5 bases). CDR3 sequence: CASSQDGWETEQFF. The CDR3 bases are TGTGCCAGCAGCCAAGACGGATGGGAGACTGAGCAGTTCTTC.